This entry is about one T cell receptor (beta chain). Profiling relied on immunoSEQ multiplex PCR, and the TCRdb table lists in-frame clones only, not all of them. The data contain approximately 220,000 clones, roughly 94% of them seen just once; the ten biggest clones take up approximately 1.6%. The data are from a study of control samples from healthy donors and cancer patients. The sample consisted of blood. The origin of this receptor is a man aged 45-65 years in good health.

The CDR3 nucleotides are TGTGCCAGCAGCCAACAAGCCGGGACAGGGGGCCGCACAGATACGCAGTATTTT. This sequence encodes CASSQQAGTGGRTDTQYF. J is TRBJ2-3 and V is TRBV3-1 (or the pseudogene TRBV3-2), with TRBD1 matching 12 bases. The CDR3 sequence is 18 residues long. Losses at the gene ends were 2 bases for V and 1 base for J; bases not matched to a gene: 7. The germline CDR1 and CDR2 sequences are LGHDT and YNNKEL (reference sequence).